The 16 T cell receptor beta chains reported below all come from one sample, sequenced in a study of blood T cell repertoires in COVID-19 (dated by TCRdb to the early 2020s). Libraries were built with the immunoSEQ multiplex PCR assay. Drawn from immuneACCESS, this table holds only the in-frame rearrangements with V and J called that TCRdb kept. Clones are partly lost; checked studies trace under half to an unresolved V gene and leave the rest unexplained. This sample holds about 190,000 clones; more than 85% were observed only once. The ten biggest clones cover roughly 2.2% of the sample. The sample comprised peripheral blood. The receptors shown here come from a man in his sixties or seventies with active or convalescent COVID-19.

The gene calls are TRBV5-6 and TRBJ2-3; D may be TRBD1 (6 bases). V was cut by 6 bases and J by 4 bases, with 18 bases left in between. There are 15 residues in the CDR3. Per germline, CDR1 SGHDT and CDR2 YYEEEE. CDR3 nucleotides: TGTGCCAGCACTAACCTGGGGGCCCCGCCAGATACGCAGTATTTT. Translation gives CASTNLGAPPDTQYF.

This chain links TRBV2 with TRBJ2-5, with D maybe TRBD2 (5 bases). The CDR3 has 14 amino acids. Germline lookup yields CDR1 SNHLY and CDR2 FYNNEI. V lost 3 bases and J lost 2, with 10 bases in between. The CDR3 DNA sequence: TGTGCCAGCAGTGAGGAGGCAGTTCAAGAGACCCAGTACTTC. Translation gives CASSEEAVQETQYF.

V and J are TRBV15 and TRBJ1-2; TRBD1 might be the D (5 bases). Trimming stripped 4 bases from V and 8 bases from J, with 17 bases between. Germline CDR1 LNHNV, CDR2 YYDKDF (reference sequence). The CDR3 loop spans 14 amino acids. In nucleotides, the CDR3 is TGTGCCACCAGCACCCTCCGACAGTCAGGGGGCTACACCTTC. This translates into CATSTLRQSGGYTF. The full variable domain, with the rest looked up from reference TRBV15 and TRBJ1-2, is DAMVIQNPRYQVTQFGKPVTLSCSQTLNHNVMYWYQQKSSQAPKLLFHYYDKDFNNEADTPDNFQSRRPNTSFCFLDIRSPGLGDTAMYLCATSTLRQSGGYTFGSGTRLTVV.

In DNA form, the CDR3 reads TGTGCCACAGGGATGGACAGGGGGGCCTACAATGAGCAGTTCTTC. Its translation: CATGMDRGAYNEQFF. V gene TRBV6-5 combines with J gene TRBJ2-1, with TRBD1 identical over 10 bases. Germline-derived CDR1 and CDR2 are MNHEY and SVGAGI. Trimming removed 10 bases from V and 2 bases from J; junction bases left unmatched: 8. The CDR3 totals 15 residues.

The gene calls are TRBV19 and TRBJ2-7, with D unresolved. The CDR3 covers 13 residues. V gave up 4 bases and J gave up 6 bases, with 13 bases separating them. Germline assignment: CDR1 LNHDA and CDR2 SQIVND (reference sequence). The CDR3 is CASSTRGGIEQYF. In DNA form, the CDR3 reads TGTGCCAGTAGTACCCGAGGTGGAATCGAGCAGTACTTC.

V is TRBV5-4 and J is TRBJ2-3, with D possibly being TRBD1 (5 bases). The CDR3 consists of 15 residues. Trimming took 5 bases from V and 3 from J, leaving 16 bases between them. Looked up from germline, CDR1 is SGHNT and CDR2 is YYREEE (reference sequence). For the CDR3, the DNA is TGTGCCAGCAGTCCGCAGGGTTTGAAAACAGATACGCAGTATTTT. Encoded protein: CASSPQGLKTDTQYF.

This clone was counted a few times. The rearrangement links TRBV6-2 or TRBV6-3 to TRBJ2-7, with D possibly matching TRBD1 (6 bases). Per the germline V gene, CDR1 is MNHEY and CDR2 is SVGEGT. This CDR3 contains 16 residues. V gave up 4 bases and J gave up 7 bases, with 23 bases separating them. CDR3 nucleotide sequence: TGTGCCAGCAGTTTTCTTCGGACAGCCCCTCACAAAGAGCAGTACTTC. Its protein product is CASSFLRTAPHKEQYF.

The genes are TRBV27 and TRBJ2-3; TRBD1 matches 8 bases. Germline CDR1 MNHEY, CDR2 SMNVEV (reference sequence). The trim removed 5 bases at V and 7 bases at J, leaving 8 bases unmatched. The CDR3 covers 14 residues. The CDR3 spells CASSDTGQVYTQYF. The CDR3 nucleotides are TGTGCCAGCAGTGATACGGGACAGGTTTATACGCAGTATTTT.

The chain combines TRBV3-1 (or the pseudogene TRBV3-2) with TRBJ1-4, with D perhaps matching TRBD1 (5 bases). V was trimmed by 0 bases and J by 0 bases, leaving 11 bases between them. In germline, CDR1 is LGHDT, CDR2 YNNKEL (reference sequence). This CDR3 has 17 residues. This chain's CDR3 is CASSQDFKGSTNEKLFF. The DNA of the CDR3 is TGTGCCAGCAGCCAAGATTTTAAGGGGTCAACTAATGAAAAACTGTTTTTT.

This chain joins TRBV28 and TRBJ2-1, with D perhaps TRBD2 (6 bases). Germline assignment: CDR1 MDHEN and CDR2 SYDVKM. Trimming pared 2 bases from V and 5 bases from J, leaving 10 bases between. The CDR3 runs to 14 residues. In DNA form, the CDR3 reads TGTGCCAGCAGTTTACGGACTATCAACAATGAGCAGTTCTTC. Translating it yields CASSLRTINNEQFF.

V gene TRBV19 combines with J gene TRBJ1-2; possible D gene TRBD1, 5 bases. This CDR3 contains 13 residues. V was trimmed by 2 bases and J by 7 bases, leaving 11 bases between them. Looked up from germline, CDR1 is LNHDA and CDR2 is SQIVND (reference sequence). In DNA, the CDR3 is TGTGCCAGTAGTATAACACGCAGGGTTGGCTACACCTTC. Translating it yields CASSITRRVGYTF.

The V gene is TRBV18, the J gene TRBJ2-1, with TRBD2 identical over 10 bases. This CDR3 region has 16 residues. V dropped 3 bases and J dropped 3; count of bases not matched to a gene: 5. Germline lookup yields CDR1 KGHSH and CDR2 LQKENI. As DNA, the CDR3 is TGTGCCAGCTCACCTCAAGCGGGAGGGCTCTACAATGAGCAGTTCTTC. Its protein product is CASSPQAGGLYNEQFF.

This clone was counted only a few times. V is TRBV3-1 (or the pseudogene TRBV3-2) and J is TRBJ1-5; TRBD1 might be the D (5 bases). The CDR3 has 13 amino acids. Germline V gene sequence: CDR1 LGHDT, CDR2 YNNKEL (reference sequence). V lost 2 bases, J lost 4 bases, and 6 bases lay in between. CDR3 bases: TGTGCCAGCAGCCAAAGGGGAAATCAGCCCCAGCATTTT. This translates into CASSQRGNQPQHF.

This chain links TRBV24-1 with TRBJ2-3; 9 bases align to TRBD1. CDR1 KGHDR and CDR2 SFDVKD come from the germline V gene. V gave up 5 bases and J gave up 1 base; unmatched junction bases: 12. The CDR3 runs to 18 residues. CDR3: CATSAAAGTGIGTDTQYF. CDR3 nucleotide sequence: TGTGCCACCAGTGCGGCCGCCGGGACAGGGATTGGCACAGATACGCAGTATTTT.

The chain has TRBV7-6 and TRBJ2-1, with no clear D. Looked up from germline, CDR1 is SGHVS and CDR2 is FNYEAQ. Trimming stripped 5 bases from V and 0 bases from J, with 11 bases between. This CDR3 has 15 amino acids. CDR3 sequence: CASSVGVSSYNEQFF. The CDR3 DNA is TGTGCCAGCAGCGTCGGAGTTAGCTCCTACAATGAGCAGTTCTTC.

The rearrangement uses TRBV11-2 and TRBJ2-1; perhaps TRBD1 as D (5 bases). Germline V lookup: CDR1 SGHAT, CDR2 FQNNGV. CDR3 length equals 17 residues. The V and J ends lost 7 bases and 1 base respectively, with 20 bases between them. CDR3 sequence (DNA): TGTGCCAGCACCCCAGGTTTCCTCAGGACATCCTACAATGAGCAGTTCTTC. This gives the protein CASTPGFLRTSYNEQFF.